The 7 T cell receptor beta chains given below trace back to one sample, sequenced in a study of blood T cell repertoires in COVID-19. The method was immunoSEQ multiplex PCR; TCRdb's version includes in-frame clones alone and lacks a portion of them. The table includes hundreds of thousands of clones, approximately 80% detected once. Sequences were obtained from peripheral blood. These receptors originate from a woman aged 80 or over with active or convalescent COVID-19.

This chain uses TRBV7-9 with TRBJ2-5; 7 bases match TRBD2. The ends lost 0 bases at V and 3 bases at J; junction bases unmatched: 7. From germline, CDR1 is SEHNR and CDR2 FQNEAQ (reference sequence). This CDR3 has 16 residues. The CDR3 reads CASSLAWSGGKETQYF. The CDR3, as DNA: TGTGCCAGCAGCTTAGCTTGGTCGGGAGGTAAAGAGACCCAGTACTTC.

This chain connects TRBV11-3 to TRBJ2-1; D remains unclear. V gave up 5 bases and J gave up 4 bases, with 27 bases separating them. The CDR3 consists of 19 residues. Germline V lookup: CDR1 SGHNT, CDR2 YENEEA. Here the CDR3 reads CASSVIPITPQYKYNEQFF. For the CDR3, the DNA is TGTGCCAGCAGCGTAATACCGATTACACCCCAGTATAAATACAATGAGCAGTTCTTC.

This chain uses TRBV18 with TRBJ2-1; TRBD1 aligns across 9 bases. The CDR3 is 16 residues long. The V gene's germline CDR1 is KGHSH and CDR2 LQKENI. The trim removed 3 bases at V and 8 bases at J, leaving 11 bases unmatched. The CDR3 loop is CASSPSLGTGYDEQFF. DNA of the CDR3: TGTGCCAGCTCACCGTCCCTGGGGACAGGGTACGATGAGCAGTTCTTC.

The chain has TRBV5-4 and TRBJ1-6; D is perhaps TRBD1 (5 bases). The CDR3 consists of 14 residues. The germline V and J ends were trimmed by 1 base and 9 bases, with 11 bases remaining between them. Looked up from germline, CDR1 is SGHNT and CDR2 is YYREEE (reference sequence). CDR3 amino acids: CASSLLAGRSPLHF. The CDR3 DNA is TGTGCCAGCAGCTTGCTGGCAGGGCGTTCACCCCTCCACTTT.

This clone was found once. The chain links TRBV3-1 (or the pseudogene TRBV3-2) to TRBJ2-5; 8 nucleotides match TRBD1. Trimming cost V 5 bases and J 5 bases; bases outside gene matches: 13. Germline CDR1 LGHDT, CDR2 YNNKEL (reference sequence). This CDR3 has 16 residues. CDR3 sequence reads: CASSARGGTGTETQYF. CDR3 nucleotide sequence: TGTGCCAGCAGCGCCCGGGGCGGGACAGGAACGGAGACCCAGTACTTC.

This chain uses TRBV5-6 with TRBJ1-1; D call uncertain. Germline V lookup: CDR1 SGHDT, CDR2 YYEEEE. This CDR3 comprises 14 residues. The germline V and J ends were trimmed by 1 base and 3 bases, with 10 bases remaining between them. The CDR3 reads CASSLRGRDTEAFF. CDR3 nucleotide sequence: TGTGCCAGCAGCTTGCGAGGTCGGGACACTGAAGCTTTCTTT.

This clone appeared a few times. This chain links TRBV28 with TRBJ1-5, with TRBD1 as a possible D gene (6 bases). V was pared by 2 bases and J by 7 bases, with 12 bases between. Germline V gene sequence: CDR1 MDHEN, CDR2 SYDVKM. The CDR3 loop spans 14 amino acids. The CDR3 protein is CASSLQGFGQPQHF. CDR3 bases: TGTGCCAGCAGTTTACAGGGGTTCGGGCAGCCCCAGCATTTT. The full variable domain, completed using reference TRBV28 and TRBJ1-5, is DVKVTQSSRYLVKRTGEKVFLECVQDMDHENMFWYRQDPGLGLRLIYFSYDVKMKEKGDIPEGYSVSREKKERFSLILESASTNQTSMYLCASSLQGFGQPQHFGDGTRLSIL.